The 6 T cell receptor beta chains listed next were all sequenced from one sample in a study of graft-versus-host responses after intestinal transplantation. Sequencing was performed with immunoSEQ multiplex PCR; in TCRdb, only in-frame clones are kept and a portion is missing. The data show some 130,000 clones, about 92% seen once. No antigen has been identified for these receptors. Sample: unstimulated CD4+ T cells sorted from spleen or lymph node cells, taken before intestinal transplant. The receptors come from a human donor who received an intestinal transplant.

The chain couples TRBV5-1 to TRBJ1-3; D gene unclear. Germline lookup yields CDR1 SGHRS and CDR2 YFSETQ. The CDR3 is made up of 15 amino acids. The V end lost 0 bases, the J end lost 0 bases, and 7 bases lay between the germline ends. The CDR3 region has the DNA TGCGCCAGCAGCTTGGGGTCAGTCTCTGGAAACACCATATATTTT. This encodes CASSLGSVSGNTIYF.

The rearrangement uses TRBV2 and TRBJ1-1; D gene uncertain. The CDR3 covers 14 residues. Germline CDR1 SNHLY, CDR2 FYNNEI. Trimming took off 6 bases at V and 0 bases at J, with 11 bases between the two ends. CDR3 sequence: CASRMDGMNTEAFF. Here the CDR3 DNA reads TGTGCCAGCAGGATGGACGGGATGAACACTGAAGCTTTCTTT.

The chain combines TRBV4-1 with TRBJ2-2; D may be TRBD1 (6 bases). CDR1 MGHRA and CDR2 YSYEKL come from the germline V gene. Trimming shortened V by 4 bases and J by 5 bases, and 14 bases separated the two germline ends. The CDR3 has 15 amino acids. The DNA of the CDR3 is TGCGCCAGCAGCCTAACGGGGACAAATACCGGGGAGCTGTTTTTT. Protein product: CASSLTGTNTGELFF.

This chain's CDR3 is CASSLTTRGPPGSGANVLTF. In DNA form, the CDR3 reads TGCGCCAGCAGCTTAACGACCAGGGGGCCTCCTGGCTCTGGGGCCAACGTCCTGACTTTC. The rearrangement uses TRBV5-1 and TRBJ2-6; 8 bases map to TRBD1. The CDR3 consists of 20 residues. The trim removed 2 bases at V and 0 bases at J, leaving 13 bases unmatched. CDR1 is SGHRS, CDR2 YFSETQ, per germline.

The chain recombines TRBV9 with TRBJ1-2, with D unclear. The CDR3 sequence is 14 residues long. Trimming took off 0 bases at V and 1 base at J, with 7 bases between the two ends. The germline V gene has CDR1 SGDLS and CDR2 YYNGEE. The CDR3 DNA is TGTGCCAGCAGCGTAGCAACCCTTAACTATGGCTACACCTTC. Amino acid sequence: CASSVATLNYGYTF.

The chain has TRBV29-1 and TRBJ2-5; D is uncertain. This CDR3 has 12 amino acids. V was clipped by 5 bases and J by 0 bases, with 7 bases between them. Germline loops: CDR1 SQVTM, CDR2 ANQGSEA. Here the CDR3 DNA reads TGCAGCGTTAGTAGGCACCAAGAGACCCAGTACTTC. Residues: CSVSRHQETQYF.